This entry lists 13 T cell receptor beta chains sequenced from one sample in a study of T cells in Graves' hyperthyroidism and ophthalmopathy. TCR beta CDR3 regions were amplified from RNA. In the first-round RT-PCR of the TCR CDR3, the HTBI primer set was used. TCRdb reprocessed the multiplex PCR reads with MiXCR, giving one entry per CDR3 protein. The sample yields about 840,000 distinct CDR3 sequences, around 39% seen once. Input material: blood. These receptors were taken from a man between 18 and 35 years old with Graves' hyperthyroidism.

Written as DNA, the CDR3 is TGTGCCAGCAGTTCCGAGTTTGAAGCTTTCTTT. This translates into CASSSEFEAFF. The genes are TRBV7-2 and TRBJ1-1; no firm D call. V lost 6 bases to trimming and J lost 7 bases, with 9 bases between them. Germline V lookup: CDR1 SGHTA, CDR2 FQGNSA. The CDR3 extends over 11 amino acids.

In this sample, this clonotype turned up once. CDR3 in amino acids: CASSVGQGSMNTEAFF. DNA for the CDR3: TGTGCCAGCAGCGTTGGACAGGGCTCTATGAACACTGAAGCTTTCTTT. The chain uses TRBV7-3 and TRBJ1-1, with 8 bases fitting TRBD1. The junction had 8 bases not matched to a gene; V was cut back by 5 bases and J by 0 bases. Germline assignment: CDR1 SGHTA and CDR2 FQGTGA. CDR3 length: 16 residues.

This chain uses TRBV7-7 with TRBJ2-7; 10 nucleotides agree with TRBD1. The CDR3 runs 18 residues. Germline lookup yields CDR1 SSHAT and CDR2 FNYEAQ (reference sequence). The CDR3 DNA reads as TGTGCTAGCGGCTTAGCGCTAATCGGGGACAGGGGAGCTCGAGAGCAGTACTTC. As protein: CASGLALIGDRGAREQYF. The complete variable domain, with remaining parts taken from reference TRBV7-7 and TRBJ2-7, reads GAGVSQSPRYKVTKRGQDVTLRCDPISSHATLYWYQQALGQGPEFLTYFNYEAQPDKSGLPSDRFSAERPEGSISTLTIQRTEQRDSAMYRCASGLALIGDRGAREQYFGPGTRLTVT.

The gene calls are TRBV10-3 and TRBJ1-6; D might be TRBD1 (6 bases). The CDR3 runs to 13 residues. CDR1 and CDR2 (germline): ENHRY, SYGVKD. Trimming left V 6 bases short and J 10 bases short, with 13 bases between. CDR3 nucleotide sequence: TGTGCCATCAGATCGGACAGCGGATCACCCCTCCACTTT. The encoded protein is CAIRSDSGSPLHF.

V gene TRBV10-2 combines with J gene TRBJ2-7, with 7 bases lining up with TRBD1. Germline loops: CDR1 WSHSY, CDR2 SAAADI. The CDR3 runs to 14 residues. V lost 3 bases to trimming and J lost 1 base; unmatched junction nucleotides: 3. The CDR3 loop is CASSEEGASYEQYF. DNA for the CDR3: TGCGCCAGCAGTGAAGAGGGGGCATCCTACGAGCAGTACTTC.

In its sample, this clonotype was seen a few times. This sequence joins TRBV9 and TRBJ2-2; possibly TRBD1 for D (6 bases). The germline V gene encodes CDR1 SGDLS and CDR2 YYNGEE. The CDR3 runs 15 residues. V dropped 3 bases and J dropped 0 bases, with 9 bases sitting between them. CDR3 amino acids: CASSDRETNTGELFF. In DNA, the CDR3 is TGTGCCAGCAGCGACAGGGAAACGAACACCGGGGAGCTGTTTTTT.

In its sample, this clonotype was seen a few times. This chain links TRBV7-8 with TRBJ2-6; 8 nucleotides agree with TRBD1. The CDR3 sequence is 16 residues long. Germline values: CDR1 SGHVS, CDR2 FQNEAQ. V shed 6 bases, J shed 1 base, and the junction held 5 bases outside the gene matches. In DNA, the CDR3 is TGTGCCAGCAGGGGACAGGCGAATTCTGGGGCCAACGTCCTGACTTTC. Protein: CASRGQANSGANVLTF.

DNA for the CDR3: TGTGCCAGCAGCTTGATGGCAGGGGATCACGAGCAGTACTTC. Its translation: CASSLMAGDHEQYF. V is TRBV5-5 and J is TRBJ2-7; D is perhaps TRBD1 (6 bases). V was shortened by 1 base and J by 5 bases, with 13 bases between the two germline ends. This CDR3 is built from 14 residues. In germline, CDR1 is SGHKS, CDR2 YYEKEE (reference sequence).

CDR3 coding DNA: TGTGCCAGCAGACCCGGACAGGGGAGGGAGACCCAGTACTTC. Protein: CASRPGQGRETQYF. This rearrangement joins TRBV2 to TRBJ2-5; the match to TRBD1 covers 9 bases. CDR3 length: 14 amino acids. With 6 bases clipped from V and 5 bases from J, the junction kept 7 bases outside the gene matches. CDR1 and CDR2 from the germline V gene are SNHLY and FYNNEI. The full variable domain, its missing parts supplied by reference TRBV2 and TRBJ2-5, is EPEVTQTPSHQVTQMGQEVILRCVPISNHLYFYWYRQILGQKVEFLVSFYNNEISEKSEIFDDQFSVERPDGSNFTLKIRSTKLEDSAMYFCASRPGQGRETQYFGPGTRLLVL.

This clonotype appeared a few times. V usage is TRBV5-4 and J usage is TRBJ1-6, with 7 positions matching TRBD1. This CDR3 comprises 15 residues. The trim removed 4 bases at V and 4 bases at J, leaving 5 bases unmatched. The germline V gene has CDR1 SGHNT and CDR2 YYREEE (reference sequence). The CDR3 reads CASSLGQHYNSPLHF. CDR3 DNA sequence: TGTGCCAGCAGCCTGGGACAGCATTATAATTCACCCCTCCACTTT.

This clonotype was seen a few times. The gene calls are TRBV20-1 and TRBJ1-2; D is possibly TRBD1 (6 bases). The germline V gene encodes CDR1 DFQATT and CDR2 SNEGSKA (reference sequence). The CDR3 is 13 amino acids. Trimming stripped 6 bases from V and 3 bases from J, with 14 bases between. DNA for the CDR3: TGCAGTGCGAGGGACACGGAACACTATGGCTACACCTTC. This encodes CSARDTEHYGYTF.

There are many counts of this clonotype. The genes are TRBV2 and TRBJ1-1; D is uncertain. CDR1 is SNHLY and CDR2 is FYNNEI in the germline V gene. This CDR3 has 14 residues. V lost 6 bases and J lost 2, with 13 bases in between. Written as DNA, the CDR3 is TGTGCCAGCAGAAAACTGGTAGGAAACACTGAAGCTTTCTTT. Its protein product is CASRKLVGNTEAFF.

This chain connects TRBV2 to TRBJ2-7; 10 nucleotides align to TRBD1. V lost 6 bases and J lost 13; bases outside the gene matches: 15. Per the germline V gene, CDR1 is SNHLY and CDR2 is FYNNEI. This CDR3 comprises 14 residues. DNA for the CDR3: TGTGCCAGCAGGCCGAACCCGGGACAGGGGTCCGCCTACTTC. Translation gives CASRPNPGQGSAYF.